This TCR beta chain was captured by sequencing in a study of T cell responses to AZD1222 COVID-19 vaccine. TCRdb's table, derived via immunoSEQ multiplex PCR, lists solely in-frame clones and lacks some. Counted here are 95,000 or so clones, roughly 89% occurring once; the ten biggest clones make up about 2.6%. The V gene end was trimmed by 6 bases and the J gene end by 0 bases; junction bases not matched to a gene: 5. The CDR3 loop spans 16 amino acids. Germline CDR1 reads MNHEY; CDR2 reads SVGEGT. The sample consisted of peripheral blood, taken on day 0 of MenACWY control vaccination. The chain carries TRBV6-2 or TRBV6-3 and TRBJ2-3, with 11 bases identical to TRBD2. The receptor's source is an adult in good health. CDR3: CASSNLAGGSTDTQYF. CDR3 nucleotide sequence: TGTGCCAGCAGCAACCTAGCGGGGGGCAGCACAGATACGCAGTATTTT.